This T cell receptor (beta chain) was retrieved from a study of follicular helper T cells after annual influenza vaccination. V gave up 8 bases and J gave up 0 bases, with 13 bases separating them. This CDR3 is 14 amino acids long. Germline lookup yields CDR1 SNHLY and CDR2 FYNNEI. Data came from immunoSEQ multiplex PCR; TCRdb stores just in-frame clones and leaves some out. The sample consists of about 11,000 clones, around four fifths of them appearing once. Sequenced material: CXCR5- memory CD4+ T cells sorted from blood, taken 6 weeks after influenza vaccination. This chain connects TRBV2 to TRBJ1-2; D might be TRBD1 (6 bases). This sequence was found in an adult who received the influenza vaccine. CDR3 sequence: CASARDTSNYGYTF. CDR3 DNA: TGTGCCAGCGCCCGGGACACCTCTAACTATGGCTACACCTTC.